This section outlines one T cell receptor (beta chain) sequence together with its context. Its antigen is still unknown. This sample was taken from a study of blood T cells in healthy people across ages. For the study at large: When template switching was applied, about one barcoded beta molecule was captured per two T cells. Study outcomes and limitations: Whereas aged donors had fewer naive CD4+ cells, long-lived donors had more of them and higher diversity.

Germline V gives CDR1 SGHTA, CDR2 FQGNSA. Trimming pared 5 bases from V and 7 bases from J, leaving 18 bases between. The CDR3 has 15 amino acids. The sample providers were healthy Caucasian people from Russia, aged about 6 to 100. Combining a sample-barcoded 5' primer with a J-beta primer mix, a second PCR ran for about 6 to 11 cycles. Every cDNA molecule bore a tag from a template-switch adaptor containing 12 random nucleotides. TCRdb re-derived calls from the 5' RACE reads in MiXCR, one entry per CDR3 protein. The repertoire holds approximately 800,000 distinct CDR3 sequences, 58% seen once, with around 20% in the top ten.

The chain is built from TRBV7-2 and TRBJ2-1; weak D call: TRBD1 (6 bases). This clonotype was sampled from a man aged 25-40 years in good health. The source material was blood. The CDR3: CASSQKTGAGNEQFF. CDR3 nucleotide sequence: TGTGCCAGCAGCCAGAAGACAGGAGCTGGGAATGAGCAGTTCTTC.